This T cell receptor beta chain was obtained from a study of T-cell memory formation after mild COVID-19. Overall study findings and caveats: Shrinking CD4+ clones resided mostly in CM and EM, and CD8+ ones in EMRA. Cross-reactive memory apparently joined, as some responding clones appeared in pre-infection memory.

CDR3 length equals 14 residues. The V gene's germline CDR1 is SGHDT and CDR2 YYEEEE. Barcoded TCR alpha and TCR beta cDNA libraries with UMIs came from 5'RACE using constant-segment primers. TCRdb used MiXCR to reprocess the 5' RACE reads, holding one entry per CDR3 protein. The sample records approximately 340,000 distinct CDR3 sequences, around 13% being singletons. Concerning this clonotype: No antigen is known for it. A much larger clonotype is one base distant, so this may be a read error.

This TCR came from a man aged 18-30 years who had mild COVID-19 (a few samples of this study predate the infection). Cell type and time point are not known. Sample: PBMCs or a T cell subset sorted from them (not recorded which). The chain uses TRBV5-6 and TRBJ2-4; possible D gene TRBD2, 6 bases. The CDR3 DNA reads TGTGCCAGCAGCCCATGGGGGGTTACAAACAGTCAGTACTTC. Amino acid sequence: CASSPWGVTNSQYF.